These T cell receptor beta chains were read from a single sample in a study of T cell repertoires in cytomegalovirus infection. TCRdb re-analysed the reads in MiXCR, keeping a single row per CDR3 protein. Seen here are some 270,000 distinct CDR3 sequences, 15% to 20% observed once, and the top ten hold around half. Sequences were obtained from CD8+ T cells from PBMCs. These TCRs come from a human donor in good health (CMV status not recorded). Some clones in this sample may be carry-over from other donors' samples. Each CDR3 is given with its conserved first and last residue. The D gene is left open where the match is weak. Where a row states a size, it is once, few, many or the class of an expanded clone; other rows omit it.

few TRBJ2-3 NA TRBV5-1 CASSLVGFPTDTQYF
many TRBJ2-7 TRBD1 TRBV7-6 CASSLDRGRIYEQYF
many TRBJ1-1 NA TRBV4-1 CASSQDGFFDRPTTEAFF
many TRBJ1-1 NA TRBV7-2 CASSLFEGVFDANTEAFF
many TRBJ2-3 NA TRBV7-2 CASSLGGFPSTDTQYF
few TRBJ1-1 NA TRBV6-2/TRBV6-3 CAGAISHLSEAFF
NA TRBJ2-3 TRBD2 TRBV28 CASSLSPDLPAGGVADTQYF
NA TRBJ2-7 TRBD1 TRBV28 CATSERQGPIAEQYF
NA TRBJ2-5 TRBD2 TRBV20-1 CSARVHPERGRGAQYF
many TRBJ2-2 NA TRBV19 CASIGLQSNTGELFF
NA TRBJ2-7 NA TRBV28 CASSTGQRAYEQYF
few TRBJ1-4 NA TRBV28 CASSLGVATNEKLFF
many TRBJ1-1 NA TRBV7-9 CASSLLVTEAFF
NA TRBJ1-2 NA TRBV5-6 CASSLIRFTRYGYTF
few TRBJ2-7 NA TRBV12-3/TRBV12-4 CASSLQGGADPYEQYF
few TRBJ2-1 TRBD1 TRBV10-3 CASDTGDGSYNEQFF
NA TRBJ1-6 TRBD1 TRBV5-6 CASSSTGQGYSPLHF
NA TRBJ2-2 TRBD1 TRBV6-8 CASLTWLGQGNTGELFF
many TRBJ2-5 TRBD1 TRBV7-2 CASSWTGGAVSETQYF
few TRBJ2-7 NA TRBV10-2 CASSVRREGEQYF
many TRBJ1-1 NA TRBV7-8 CASSRWEADTEAFF
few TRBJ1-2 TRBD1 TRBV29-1 CSVESGGGYTF
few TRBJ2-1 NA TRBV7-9 CASSSIVDEQFF
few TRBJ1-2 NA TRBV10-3 CAISESPRGDNYGYTF
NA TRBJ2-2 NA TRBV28 CASTPGGVDTGELFF
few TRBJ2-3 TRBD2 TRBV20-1 CSAPGGVVDTQYF
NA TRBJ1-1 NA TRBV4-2 CASSRGGRAEAFF
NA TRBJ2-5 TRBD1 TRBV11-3 CASSLRGGQGYETQYF
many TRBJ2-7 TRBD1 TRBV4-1 CASSQDQGAGEQYF
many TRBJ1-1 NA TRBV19 CASSFPGRMNTEAFF
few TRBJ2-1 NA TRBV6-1 CASSGSRGSYNEQFF
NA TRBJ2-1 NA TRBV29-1 CSVGGSSDEQFF
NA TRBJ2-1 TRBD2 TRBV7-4 CASSFVGGLAGGDSYNEQFF
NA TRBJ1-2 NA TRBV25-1 CASSGDGYGYTF
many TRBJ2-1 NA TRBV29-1 CSVEDRRHRDYEQFF
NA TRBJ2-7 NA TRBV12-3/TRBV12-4 CASSPPGLSRYF
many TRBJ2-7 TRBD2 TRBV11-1 CASSPIAGGTYEQYF
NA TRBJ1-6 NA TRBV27 CASSLDRSYNSPLHF
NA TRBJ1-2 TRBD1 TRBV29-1 CSATGTGGERNYGYTF
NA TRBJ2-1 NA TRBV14 CASSLQGFNEQFF
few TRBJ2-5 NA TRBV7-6 CASILGGGPVETQYF
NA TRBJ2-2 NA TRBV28 CASLSFGQMNTGELFF
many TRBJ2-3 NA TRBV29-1 CSAFTDTQYF
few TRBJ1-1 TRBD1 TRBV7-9 CASSPQGAEAFF
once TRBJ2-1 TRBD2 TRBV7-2 CASSYPKLAGGVREQFF
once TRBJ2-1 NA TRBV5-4 CASSLGEGSSYNEQFF
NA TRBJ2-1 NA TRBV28 CASSFGQSTRDTNEQFF
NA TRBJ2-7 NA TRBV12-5 CASGPSYREQYF
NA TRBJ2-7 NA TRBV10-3 CATREGPLSYEQYF
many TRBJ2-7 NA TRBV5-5 CASSSQSSGYSYEQYF
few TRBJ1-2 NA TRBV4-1 CASSQSANRDLYGYTF